These T cell receptor beta chains were read from a single sample in a study of blood T cells in healthy people across ages. TCRdb reprocessed the 5' RACE reads with MiXCR, giving one entry per CDR3 protein. The top ten hold approximately 29% of the sample, which has hundreds of thousands of distinct CDR3 sequences, 40% to 45% seen once. The sample was blood. These receptors all stem from a man aged 80 or over in good health. CDR3s include the opening cysteine and the closing phenylalanine or tryptophan. Each record gives: clone size, V gene, J gene, D gene, CDR3 protein, CDR3 DNA. A D gene is named only where the DNA matches it firmly. Some rows mark clone size as missing; the rest say once, few, many or name a class of expanded clone.

NA	TRBV3-1	TRBJ1-6	NA	CASSQGPFGGGRASPLHF	TGTGCCAGCAGCCAAGGCCCGTTCGGGGGAGGGAGAGCTTCACCCCTCCACTTT
NA	TRBV10-3	TRBJ1-1	TRBD1	CAIREGQTNTEAFF	TGTGCCATCAGAGAGGGACAGACGAACACTGAAGCTTTCTTT
NA	TRBV5-6	TRBJ2-7	TRBD1	CASSSGQGDEQYF	TGTGCCAGCAGCTCGGGACAGGGGGACGAGCAGTACTTC
few	TRBV10-2	TRBJ2-1	TRBD2	CASSELAGGLHEQFF	TGCGCCAGCAGTGAACTAGCGGGGGGGCTCCATGAGCAGTTCTTC
many	TRBV5-1	TRBJ2-1	NA	CASSLAPGRSESSYNEQFF	TGCGCCAGCAGCTTGGCCCCGGGTCGAAGCGAAAGCTCCTACAATGAGCAGTTCTTC
NA	TRBV27	TRBJ2-3	NA	CASSRRRALTSTDTQYF	TGTGCCAGCAGTAGGCGCCGGGCACTAACTAGCACAGATACGCAGTATTTT
NA	TRBV29-1	TRBJ2-1	TRBD2	CSVGASGSGYKEQFF	TGCAGCGTGGGGGCTAGCGGGAGTGGCTACAAAGAGCAGTTCTTC
NA	TRBV3-1	TRBJ2-1	NA	CASSQVREQFF	TGTGCCAGCAGCCAGGTTAGGGAGCAGTTCTTC
many	TRBV28	TRBJ2-1	TRBD1	CASSLGGTANNEQFF	TGTGCCAGCAGTTTGGGTGGGACAGCTAACAATGAGCAGTTCTTC
NA	TRBV5-1	TRBJ2-7	NA	CASSLPSNEQYF	TGCGCCAGCAGCTTGCCCAGCAATGAGCAGTACTTC
few	TRBV9	TRBJ2-7	TRBD1	CASSVALGQGAEQYF	TGTGCCAGCAGCGTAGCCTTGGGACAGGGGGCCGAGCAGTACTTC
NA	TRBV20-1	TRBJ2-5	TRBD1	CGAHGKTGPKGTQYF	TGCGGTGCACACGGCAAGACAGGGCCCAAGGGGACCCAGTACTTC
NA	TRBV20-1	TRBJ2-7	NA	CSARLSLQGKTYEQYF	TGCAGTGCTAGACTGTCCCTTCAGGGTAAAACCTACGAGCAGTACTTC
NA	TRBV6-1	TRBJ2-7	TRBD1	CASLNPGTASYEQYF	TGTGCCAGCCTTAATCCCGGGACAGCCTCCTACGAGCAGTACTTC
NA	TRBV6-2/TRBV6-3	TRBJ2-5	NA	CASSPQGCSETQYF	TGTGCCAGCAGTCCACAGGGTTGCTCTGAGACCCAGTACTTC
NA	TRBV9	TRBJ2-3	NA	CASSPKGWGGSADTQYF	TGTGCCAGCAGCCCCAAGGGGTGGGGGGGCTCGGCAGATACGCAGTATTTT
many	TRBV29-1	TRBJ2-5	TRBD1	CSGRDLFDRAVGETQYF	TGCAGCGGGCGAGATTTATTTGACAGGGCGGTTGGCGAGACCCAGTACTTC
few	TRBV7-2	TRBJ2-3	TRBD2	CASSSASGRVGDTQYF	TGTGCCAGCAGCTCCGCTAGCGGGAGGGTAGGTGATACGCAGTATTTT
NA	TRBV30	TRBJ2-5	NA	CAWGPGFQETQYF	TGTGCCTGGGGGCCAGGGTTTCAAGAGACCCAGTACTTC
NA	TRBV4-2	TRBJ1-5	NA	CASSQGGDGNQPQHF	TGTGCCAGCAGCCAAGGGGGGGATGGCAATCAGCCCCAGCATTTT
NA	TRBV10-3	TRBJ1-1	NA	CAISEPYMNTEAFF	TGTGCCATCAGTGAACCCTACATGAACACTGAAGCTTTCTTT
NA	TRBV6-2/TRBV6-3	TRBJ2-7	TRBD2	CASEGGYEQYF	TGTGCCAGCGAGGGAGGGTACGAGCAGTACTTC
NA	TRBV7-2	TRBJ2-4	TRBD2	CASSLGLAGGNIQYF	TGTGCCAGCAGCTTGGGACTAGCGGGAGGGAACATTCAGTACTTC
NA	TRBV6-6	TRBJ2-4	NA	CASSAPGLGGKNIQYF	TGTGCCAGCAGTGCGCCGGGCCTGGGAGGCAAAAACATTCAGTACTTC
NA	TRBV6-2/TRBV6-3	TRBJ2-7	TRBD2	CAIASGRTSYNEQYF	TGTGCCATAGCTAGCGGGCGAACTTCCTACAATGAGCAGTACTTC
NA	TRBV20-1	TRBJ2-1	TRBD2	CSAPSGTSGLNEQFF	TGCAGTGCTCCCTCCGGGACTAGCGGCCTCAATGAGCAGTTCTTC
NA	TRBV7-8	TRBJ2-3	TRBD2	CASSLDTSGGADTQYF	TGTGCCAGCAGCTTAGATACTAGCGGGGGGGCGGATACGCAGTATTTT
few	TRBV4-3	TRBJ1-2	NA	CASSQVREYGYTF	TGCGCCAGCAGCCAAGTGAGAGAATATGGCTACACCTTC
NA	TRBV4-1	TRBJ2-7	NA	CASSQDWTNTGEQYF	TGCGCCAGCAGCCAAGATTGGACGAATACAGGGGAGCAGTACTTC
many	TRBV7-2	TRBJ2-5	TRBD2	CASSPLAGGRYQETQYF	TGTGCCAGCAGTCCACTAGCGGGGGGCCGGTACCAAGAGACCCAGTACTTC
few	TRBV25-1	TRBJ2-7	TRBD2	CASGGLAGGSLVDEQYF	TGTGCCAGCGGGGGACTAGCGGGAGGATCCTTGGTGGATGAGCAGTACTTC
few	TRBV28	TRBJ2-2	TRBD2	CASSLVSGTGELFF	TGTGCCAGCAGTTTAGTTAGCGGGACCGGGGAGCTGTTTTTT
NA	TRBV7-2	TRBJ2-7	TRBD1	CASSLGQGAFEQYF	TGTGCCAGCAGCTTAGGACAGGGGGCTTTCGAGCAGTACTTC
NA	TRBV6-6	TRBJ2-3	TRBD1	CASRGQGDTDTQYF	TGTGCCAGCAGAGGACAGGGGGACACAGATACGCAGTATTTT
NA	TRBV29-1	TRBJ1-1	TRBD1	CSATLKTGANTEAFF	TGCAGCGCCACCTTAAAGACAGGGGCGAACACTGAAGCTTTCTTT
few	TRBV3-1	TRBJ2-7	NA	CASSQERAWEQYF	TGTGCCAGCAGCCAAGAAAGAGCGTGGGAGCAGTACTTC
NA	TRBV6-4	TRBJ2-3	NA	CASSNRAYADTQYF	TGTGCCAGCAGTAACAGGGCCTACGCGGATACGCAGTATTTT
NA	TRBV20-1	TRBJ1-2	TRBD1	CSARDQTGKGYTF	TGCAGTGCTAGAGATCAGACAGGGAAGGGCTACACCTTC
few	TRBV7-2	TRBJ1-5	NA	CASSSPFGEPQHF	TGTGCCAGCAGCTCACCCTTCGGGGAGCCCCAGCATTTT
few	TRBV5-1	TRBJ1-1	TRBD1	CASSLETGGEAFF	TGCGCCAGCAGCTTGGAGACAGGGGGCGAAGCTTTCTTT
NA	TRBV28	TRBJ2-1	NA	CASSLPQGGSEQFF	TGTGCCAGCAGTTTGCCACAGGGGGGGAGTGAGCAGTTCTTC
few	TRBV5-1	TRBJ2-6	NA	CASSSIDSGANVLTF	TGCGCCAGCAGCTCGATTGACTCTGGGGCCAACGTCCTGACTTTC
many	TRBV7-2	TRBJ2-1	TRBD1	CASSRQGAPYNEQFF	TGTGCCAGCAGCAGACAGGGGGCGCCCTACAATGAGCAGTTCTTC